This TCR beta chain originates from a study of blood T cell repertoires in COVID-19. Looking at the study overall: Sites in the United States, Italy and Spain provided acute and convalescent COVID-19 samples. From T cells, B-cell-depleted T cells, or PBMCs came the material, which was cDNA or gDNA.

This clone was seen only a few times. Methods used by the authors: Scientists estimated how many nucleated cells there were by amplifying reference gene primers. Libraries were prepared by immunoSEQ multiplex PCR; TCRdb keeps only in-frame clonotypes and omits some of them. V and J calls and clone size are as listed in that table; D and trimming were resolved from the DNA. Seen here are under 200,000 clones, about 86% observed once, and the top ten hold almost 1%. Germline V gene sequence: CDR1 MNHEY, CDR2 SVGAGI. CDR3 length equals 15 residues. The germline V and J ends were trimmed by 6 bases and 0 bases, with 9 bases remaining between them.

The clonotype comes from a man younger than 35 with acute or convalescent COVID-19. The J gene is TRBJ2-6, the V gene TRBV6-5; the D gene is possibly TRBD2 (6 bases). The sequenced sample consisted of peripheral blood. CDR3 sequence: CASRDGGSGANVLTF. The CDR3, as DNA: TGTGCCAGCAGGGACGGGGGCTCTGGGGCCAACGTCCTGACTTTC.